This is a list of T cell receptor beta chains from one sample in a study of response to subunit inactivated influenza vaccine. TCRdb re-called the RT-PCR reads with MiXCR, one entry per CDR3 protein. Among about 830,000 distinct CDR3 sequences listed, about a fifth were seen once. This sample comprised PBMCs from blood, obtained around 5 days after vaccination. All receptors come from a man aged 45-60 years who received an inactivated influenza vaccine. Both conserved end residues are part of each CDR3. A D gene is named only where the DNA matches it firmly. For some rows the clone size is stated as once, few or many, or as a class when expanded; others skip it.

d_call j_call v_call clone_size cdr3_aa cdr3_nt
TRBD1 TRBJ2-7 TRBV28 few CASRGQGREQYF TGTGCCAGCAGGGGACAGGGGAGGGAGCAGTACTTC
TRBD1 TRBJ2-2 TRBV24-1 few CATSDLDRDTGELFF TGTGCCACCAGTGACCTAGACAGGGACACCGGGGAGCTGTTTTTT
NA TRBJ1-5 TRBV30 NA CAWSVRVSNQPQHF TGTGCCTGGAGTGTACGGGTTAGCAATCAGCCCCAGCATTTT
TRBD2 TRBJ2-2 TRBV4-3 NA CASSLSILAGGPGGGELFF TGCGCCAGCAGCCTTTCGATACTAGCGGGAGGGCCTGGGGGCGGGGAGCTGTTTTTT
TRBD1 TRBJ1-2 TRBV4-3 few CASSPNPGGVYGYTF TGCGCCAGCAGCCCTAACCCAGGGGGTGTCTATGGCTACACCTTC
TRBD2 TRBJ2-3 TRBV4-3 NA CASSQDLRLAGITDTQYF TGCGCCAGCAGCCAAGATCTTCGTCTAGCGGGAATCACAGATACGCAGTATTTT
NA TRBJ1-5 TRBV18 few CASRADGLNQPQHF TGTGCCAGCAGGGCGGACGGTCTCAATCAGCCCCAGCATTTT
TRBD1 TRBJ2-1 TRBV24-1 few CATQKAGQGSNEQFF TGTGCCACCCAGAAGGCAGGACAGGGATCCAATGAGCAGTTCTTC
TRBD1 TRBJ1-2 TRBV30 NA CAWKAGGNYGYTF TGTGCCTGGAAGGCAGGGGGCAACTATGGCTACACCTTC
NA TRBJ2-3 TRBV24-1 many CATSASRLATDTQYF TGTGCCACCAGTGCGTCCCGGCTAGCCACAGATACGCAGTATTTT
NA TRBJ1-5 TRBV7-2 NA CASSPGSGDNQPQHF TGTGCCAGCAGCCCCGGGTCGGGGGACAATCAGCCCCAGCATTTT
TRBD1 TRBJ2-7 TRBV4-3 few CASSQELSTGVEQYF TGCGCCAGCAGCCAAGAACTGTCGACAGGGGTCGAGCAGTACTTC
TRBD1 TRBJ1-1 TRBV5-5 many CASRQEGAVTEAFF TGTGCCAGCAGGCAAGAGGGGGCTGTCACTGAAGCTTTCTTT
TRBD2 TRBJ2-1 TRBV11-2 few CASSLDRDAGEFF TGTGCCAGCAGCTTAGATAGGGATGCGGGGGAGTTCTTC
NA TRBJ2-1 TRBV28 NA CALSGGEGIGTNEQFF TGTGCCCTCAGTGGGGGCGAGGGGATAGGTACCAATGAGCAGTTCTTC
TRBD1 TRBJ1-6 TRBV4-2 NA CASSQDGVRGTGSNSPLHF TGTGCCAGCAGCCAAGATGGCGTTCGAGGGACAGGGAGTAATTCACCCCTCCACTTT
NA TRBJ2-7 TRBV29-1 many CSVVIGRGSNLYEQYF TGCAGCGTTGTAATTGGCAGGGGATCAAACCTCTACGAGCAGTACTTC
NA TRBJ1-2 TRBV29-1 few CSVEKGLGAVGYTF TGCAGCGTTGAGAAGGGTCTCGGGGCGGTAGGCTACACCTTC
NA TRBJ2-7 TRBV30 NA CAWRSGQAYEQYF TGTGCCTGGAGGTCTGGACAAGCCTACGAGCAGTACTTC
TRBD2 TRBJ2-2 TRBV5-1 few CAIKRDNTGELFF TGCGCCATAAAGCGGGACAACACCGGGGAGCTGTTTTTT
NA TRBJ2-7 TRBV29-1 NA CSAESDKTYEQYF TGCAGCGCCGAATCCGACAAAACCTACGAGCAGTACTTC
NA TRBJ2-1 TRBV12-3/TRBV12-4 many CASSFYNEQFF TGTGCCAGCAGTTTCTATAATGAGCAGTTCTTC
TRBD2 TRBJ2-3 TRBV12-3/TRBV12-4 NA CASRPSGGPVTQYF TGTGCCAGCAGACCTAGCGGGGGGCCGGTCACGCAGTATTTT
NA TRBJ2-5 TRBV9 few CASSVLGGGETQYF TGTGCCAGCAGCGTACTAGGGGGTGGGGAGACCCAGTACTTC
TRBD2 TRBJ2-5 TRBV20-1 once CSASFRGLAGGGQETQYF TGCAGTGCTAGCTTTAGGGGACTAGCGGGAGGGGGGCAAGAGACCCAGTACTTC
NA TRBJ2-2 TRBV10-3 NA CAIRVVDTGELFF TGTGCCATCAGGGTAGTGGACACCGGGGAGCTGTTTTTT